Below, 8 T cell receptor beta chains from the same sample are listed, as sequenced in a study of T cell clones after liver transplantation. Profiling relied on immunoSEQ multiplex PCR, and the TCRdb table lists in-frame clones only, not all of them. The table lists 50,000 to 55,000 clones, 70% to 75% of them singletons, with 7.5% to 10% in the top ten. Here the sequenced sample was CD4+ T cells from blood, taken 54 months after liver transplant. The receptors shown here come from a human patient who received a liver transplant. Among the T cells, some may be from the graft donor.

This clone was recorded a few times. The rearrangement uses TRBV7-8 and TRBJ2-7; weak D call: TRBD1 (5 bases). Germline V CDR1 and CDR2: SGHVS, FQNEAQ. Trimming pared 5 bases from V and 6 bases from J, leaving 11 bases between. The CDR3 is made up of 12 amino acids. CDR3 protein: CASSPSQGEQYF. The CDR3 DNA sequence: TGTGCCAGCAGCCCAAGCCAGGGCGAGCAGTACTTC.

DNA for the CDR3: TGCAGCGTCACTCATACGGGTTACGAGCAGTACTTC. This encodes CSVTHTGYEQYF. The V gene is TRBV29-1, the J gene TRBJ2-7; no firm D call. Germline V lookup: CDR1 SQVTM, CDR2 ANQGSEA. The CDR3 length is 12 residues. V shed 6 bases and J shed 4 bases, with 13 bases lying between them.

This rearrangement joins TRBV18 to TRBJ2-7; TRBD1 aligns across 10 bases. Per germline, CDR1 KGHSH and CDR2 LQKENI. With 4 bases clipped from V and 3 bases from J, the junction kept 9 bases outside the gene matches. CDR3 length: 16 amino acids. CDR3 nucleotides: TGTGCCAGCTCACGTGTCGACGGGACAGGGGACTACGAGCAGTACTTC. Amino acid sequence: CASSRVDGTGDYEQYF.

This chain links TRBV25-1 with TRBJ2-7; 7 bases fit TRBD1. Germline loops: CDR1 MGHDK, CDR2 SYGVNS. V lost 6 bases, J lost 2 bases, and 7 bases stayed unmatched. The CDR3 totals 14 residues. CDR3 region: CASSLSGTAYEQYF. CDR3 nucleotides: TGTGCCAGCAGCCTTTCCGGGACAGCCTACGAGCAGTACTTC.

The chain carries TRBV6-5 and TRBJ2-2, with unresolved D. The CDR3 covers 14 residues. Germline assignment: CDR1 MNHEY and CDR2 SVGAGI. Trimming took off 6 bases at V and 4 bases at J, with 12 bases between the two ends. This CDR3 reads CASRGQAFTGELFF. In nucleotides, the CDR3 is TGTGCCAGCAGGGGCCAGGCCTTCACCGGGGAGCTGTTTTTT.

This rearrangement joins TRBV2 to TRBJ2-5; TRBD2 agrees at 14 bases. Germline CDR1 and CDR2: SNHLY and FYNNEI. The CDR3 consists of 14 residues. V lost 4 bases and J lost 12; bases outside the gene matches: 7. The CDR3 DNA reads TGTGCCAGCAGTGCCGGACTAGCGGGGGGCTCCAAGTACTTC. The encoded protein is CASSAGLAGGSKYF.

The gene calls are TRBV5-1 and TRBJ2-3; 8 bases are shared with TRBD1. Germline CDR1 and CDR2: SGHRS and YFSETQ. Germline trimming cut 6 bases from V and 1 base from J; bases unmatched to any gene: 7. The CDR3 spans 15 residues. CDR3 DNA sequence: TGCGCCAGCAACGTGGGACAGGTACGCACAGATACGCAGTATTTT. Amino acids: CASNVGQVRTDTQYF.

CDR3 residues: CASSEAARGGQPQHF. CDR3 DNA sequence: TGTGCCAGCAGTGAAGCGGCAAGGGGCGGGCAGCCCCAGCATTTT. The V call is TRBV2, the J call TRBJ1-5, with a possible D match to TRBD1 (5 bases). Germline CDR1 reads SNHLY; CDR2 reads FYNNEI. CDR3 size: 15 residues. Trimming pared 0 bases from V and 7 bases from J, leaving 13 bases between. Based on the CDR3 plus reference TRBV2 and TRBJ1-5, the full variable domain is EPEVTQTPSHQVTQMGQEVILRCVPISNHLYFYWYRQILGQKVEFLVSFYNNEISEKSEIFDDQFSVERPDGSNFTLKIRSTKLEDSAMYFCASSEAARGGQPQHFGDGTRLSIL.